This T cell receptor beta chain was captured by sequencing in a study of T-cell memory formation after mild COVID-19. CDR3 length equals 14 residues. Per the germline V gene, CDR1 is MNHEY and CDR2 is SVGEGT. V was pared by 10 bases and J by 4 bases, with 7 bases of the junction left unmatched. This clonotype has only a few counts. TCRdb independently ran MiXCR on the 5' RACE reads; one entry per CDR3 protein. The top ten hold around 23% of the sample, which has over 300,000 distinct CDR3 sequences, 20% to 25% seen once. The chain recombines TRBV6-2 or TRBV6-3 with TRBJ2-1, with 10 bases aligning to TRBD2. The specimen sequenced was PBMCs or a T cell subset sorted from them (not recorded which). This TCR was sampled from a man younger than 35 who had mild COVID-19 (a few samples of this study predate the infection). Cell type and time point are not known. The CDR3 DNA is TGTGCCACCGATAGCGGGGGGCCGTACAATGAGCAGTTCTTC. It yields the protein CATDSGGPYNEQFF.